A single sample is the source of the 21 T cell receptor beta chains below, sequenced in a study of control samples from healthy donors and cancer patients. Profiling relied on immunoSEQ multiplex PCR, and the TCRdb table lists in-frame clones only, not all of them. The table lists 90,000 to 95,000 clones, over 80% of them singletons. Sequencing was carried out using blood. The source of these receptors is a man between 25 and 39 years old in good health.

The CDR3 DNA sequence: TGTGCCAGTAGTCGACAGGGGATTCAGGGTCAGCCCCAGCATTTT. Protein: CASSRQGIQGQPQHF. The V and J genes are TRBV19 and TRBJ1-5; TRBD1 matches 8 bases. Trimming took 5 bases from V and 6 from J; bases not matched to a gene: 9. Looked up from germline, CDR1 is LNHDA and CDR2 is SQIVND (reference sequence). CDR3 length: 15 amino acids.

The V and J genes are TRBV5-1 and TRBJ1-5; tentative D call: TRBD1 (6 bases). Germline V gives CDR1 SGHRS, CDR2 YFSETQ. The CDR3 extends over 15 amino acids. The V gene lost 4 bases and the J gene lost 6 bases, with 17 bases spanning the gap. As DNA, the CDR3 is TGCGCCAGCAGCCCCAACGCAGGGGTGGGTCAGCCCCAGCATTTT. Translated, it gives CASSPNAGVGQPQHF.

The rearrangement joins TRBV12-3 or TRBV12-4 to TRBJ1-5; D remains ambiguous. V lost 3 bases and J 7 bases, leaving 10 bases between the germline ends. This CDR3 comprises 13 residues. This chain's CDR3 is CASSLLGQQPQHF. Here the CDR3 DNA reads TGTGCCAGCAGTTTGTTAGGGCAACAGCCCCAGCATTTT.

CDR3 nucleotides: TGTGCCAGCTCAGCGATAGCGGGGGCTCAAGAGACCCAGTACTTC. Protein sequence: CASSAIAGAQETQYF. This rearrangement joins TRBV18 to TRBJ2-5; 9 bases are a match to TRBD2. V shed 5 bases, J shed 2 bases, and the junction held 6 bases outside the gene matches. Germline lookup yields CDR1 KGHSH and CDR2 LQKENI. The CDR3 consists of 15 residues.

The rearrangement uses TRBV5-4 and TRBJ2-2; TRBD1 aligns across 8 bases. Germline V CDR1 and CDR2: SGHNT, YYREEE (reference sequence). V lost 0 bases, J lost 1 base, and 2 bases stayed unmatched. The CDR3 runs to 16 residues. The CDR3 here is CASSLAGTGNTGELFF. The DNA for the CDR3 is TGTGCCAGCAGCTTGGCTGGGACAGGGAACACCGGGGAGCTGTTTTTT.

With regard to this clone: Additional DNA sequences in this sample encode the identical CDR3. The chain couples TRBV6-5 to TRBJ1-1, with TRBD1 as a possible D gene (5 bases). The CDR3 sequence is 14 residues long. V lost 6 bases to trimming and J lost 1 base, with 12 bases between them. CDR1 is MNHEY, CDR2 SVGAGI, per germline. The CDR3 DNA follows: TGTGCCAGCAGCTATGGGACGGGGAACACTGAAGCTTTCTTT. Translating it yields CASSYGTGNTEAFF.

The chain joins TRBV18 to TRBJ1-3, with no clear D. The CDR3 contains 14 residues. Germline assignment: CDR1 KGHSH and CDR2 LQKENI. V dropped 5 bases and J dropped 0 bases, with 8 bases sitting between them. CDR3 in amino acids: CASSEGPSGNTIYF. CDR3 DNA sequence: TGTGCCAGCTCAGAGGGCCCCTCTGGAAACACCATATATTTT. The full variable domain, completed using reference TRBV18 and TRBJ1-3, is NAGVMQNPRHLVRRRGQEARLRCSPMKGHSHVYWYRQLPEEGLKFMVYLQKENIIDESGMPKERFSAEFPKEGPSILRIQQVVRGDSAAYFCASSEGPSGNTIYFGEGSWLTVV.

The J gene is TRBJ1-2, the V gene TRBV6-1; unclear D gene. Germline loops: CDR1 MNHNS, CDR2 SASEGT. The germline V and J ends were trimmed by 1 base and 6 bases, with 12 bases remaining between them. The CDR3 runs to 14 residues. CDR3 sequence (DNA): TGTGCCAGCAGTGAAGGAGCCAGGAGGAATGGCTACACCTTC. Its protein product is CASSEGARRNGYTF.

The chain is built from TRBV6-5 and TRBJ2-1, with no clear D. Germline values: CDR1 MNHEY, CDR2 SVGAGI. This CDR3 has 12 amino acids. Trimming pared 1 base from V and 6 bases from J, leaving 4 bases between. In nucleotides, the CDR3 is TGTGCCAGCAGTTACTGGGGCAATGAGCAGTTCTTC. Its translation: CASSYWGNEQFF.

The CDR3 is CASSLGEPTGELFF. The DNA of the CDR3 is TGTGCCAGCAGTTTAGGGGAGCCCACCGGGGAGCTGTTTTTT. This chain links TRBV28 with TRBJ2-2, with a weak D call TRBD2 (5 bases). This CDR3 has 14 amino acids. Trimming left V 2 bases short and J 4 bases short, with 8 bases between. Germline V gene lookup returns CDR1 MDHEN and CDR2 SYDVKM.

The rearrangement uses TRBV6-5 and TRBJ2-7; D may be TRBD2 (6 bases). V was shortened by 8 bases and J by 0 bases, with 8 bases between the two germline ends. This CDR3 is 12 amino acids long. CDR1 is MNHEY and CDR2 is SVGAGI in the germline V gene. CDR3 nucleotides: TGTGCCAGCGGGGGGACCTCCTACGAGCAGTACTTC. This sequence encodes CASGGTSYEQYF.

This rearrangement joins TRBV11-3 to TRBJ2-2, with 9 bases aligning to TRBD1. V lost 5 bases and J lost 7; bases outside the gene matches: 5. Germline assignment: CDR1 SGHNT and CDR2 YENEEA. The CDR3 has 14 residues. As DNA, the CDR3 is TGTGCCAGCAGCATGGGACAGGGAGACGGGGAGCTGTTTTTT. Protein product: CASSMGQGDGELFF.

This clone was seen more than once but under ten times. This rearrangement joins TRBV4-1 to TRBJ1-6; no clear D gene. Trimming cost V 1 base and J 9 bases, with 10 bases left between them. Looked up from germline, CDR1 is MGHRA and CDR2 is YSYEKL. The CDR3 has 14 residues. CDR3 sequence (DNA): TGCGCCAGCAGCCAAGTCCCCTATGGTTCACCCCTCCACTTT. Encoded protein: CASSQVPYGSPLHF.

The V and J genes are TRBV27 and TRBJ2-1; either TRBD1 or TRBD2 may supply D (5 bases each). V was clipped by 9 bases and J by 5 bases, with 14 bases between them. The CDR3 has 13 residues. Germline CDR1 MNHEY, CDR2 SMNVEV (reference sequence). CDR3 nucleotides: TGTGCCAGTTCCGAACCGGGACACAATGAGCAGTTCTTC. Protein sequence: CASSEPGHNEQFF.

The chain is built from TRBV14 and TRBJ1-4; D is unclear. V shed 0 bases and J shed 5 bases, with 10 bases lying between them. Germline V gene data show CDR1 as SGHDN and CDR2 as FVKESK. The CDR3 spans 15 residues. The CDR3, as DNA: TGTGCCAGCAGCCAAGATATGGGGATCAATGAAAAACTGTTTTTT. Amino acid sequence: CASSQDMGINEKLFF.

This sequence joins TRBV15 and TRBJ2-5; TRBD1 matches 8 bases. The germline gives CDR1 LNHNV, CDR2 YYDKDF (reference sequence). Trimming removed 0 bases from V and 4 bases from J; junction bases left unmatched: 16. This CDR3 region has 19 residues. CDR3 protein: CATSRDLARKRTGGETQYF. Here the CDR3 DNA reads TGTGCCACCAGCAGAGATCTCGCGCGGAAAAGAACAGGGGGAGAGACCCAGTACTTC.

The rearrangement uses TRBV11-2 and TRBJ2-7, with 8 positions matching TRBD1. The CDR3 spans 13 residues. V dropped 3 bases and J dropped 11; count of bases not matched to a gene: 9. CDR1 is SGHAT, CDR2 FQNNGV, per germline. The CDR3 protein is CASSLITGGGKYF. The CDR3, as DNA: TGTGCCAGCAGCTTGATAACAGGGGGAGGAAAGTACTTC.

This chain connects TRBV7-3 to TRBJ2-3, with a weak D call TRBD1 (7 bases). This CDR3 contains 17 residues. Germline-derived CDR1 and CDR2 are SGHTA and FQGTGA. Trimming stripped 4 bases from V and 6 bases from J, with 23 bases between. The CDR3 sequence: CASSWAGPNRGLDTQYF. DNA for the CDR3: TGTGCCAGCAGCTGGGCGGGGCCAAACAGGGGATTGGATACGCAGTATTTT.

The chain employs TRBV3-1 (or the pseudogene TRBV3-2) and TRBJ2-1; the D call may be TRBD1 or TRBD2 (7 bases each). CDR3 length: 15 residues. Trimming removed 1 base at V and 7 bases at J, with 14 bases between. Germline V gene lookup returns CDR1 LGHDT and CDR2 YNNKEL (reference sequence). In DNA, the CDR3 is TGTGCCAGCAGCCAAGCGGCAGGGGGAGGGAATGAGCAGTTCTTC. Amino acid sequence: CASSQAAGGGNEQFF.

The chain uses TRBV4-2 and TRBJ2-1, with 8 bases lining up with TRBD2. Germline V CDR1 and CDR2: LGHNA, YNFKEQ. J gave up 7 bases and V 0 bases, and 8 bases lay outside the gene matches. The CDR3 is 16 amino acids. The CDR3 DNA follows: TGTGCCAGCAGCCAAGATGACGGGGGGGGCGGGAATGAGCAGTTCTTC. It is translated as CASSQDDGGGGNEQFF.

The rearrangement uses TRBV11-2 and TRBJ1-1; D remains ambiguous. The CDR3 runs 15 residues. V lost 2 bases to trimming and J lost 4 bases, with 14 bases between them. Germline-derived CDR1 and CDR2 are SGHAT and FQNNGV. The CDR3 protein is CASSLSLAGGTEAFF. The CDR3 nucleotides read TGTGCCAGCAGCTTATCGTTAGCTGGAGGCACTGAAGCTTTCTTT.